A selection of T cell receptor beta chains follows, all from one sample in a study of blood T cell repertoires in COVID-19. The method was immunoSEQ multiplex PCR; TCRdb's version includes in-frame clones alone and lacks a portion of them. The sample carries roughly 100,000 clones, about 70% recorded once. Sequences were obtained from peripheral blood. The receptors shown here come from a human donor with acute or convalescent COVID-19. The donor label of this sample is uncertain. Each CDR3 is given with its conserved first and last residue. A D gene is named only where the DNA matches it firmly. Clone size appears in some rows only: once, few, many, or a class for an expanded clone.

v_call	d_call	clone_size	j_call	cdr3_nt	cdr3_aa
TRBV23-1	-	-	TRBJ2-1	TGCGCCAGCAGTCAGACAGGGAGGAGGTCCTACAATGAGCAGTTCTTC	CASSQTGRRSYNEQFF
TRBV5-1	TRBD2	few	TRBJ2-7	TGCGCCAGCAGCTCACCGACTAGCGGGGGGTGGGGCGAGCAGTACTTC	CASSSPTSGGWGEQYF
TRBV28	-	few	TRBJ2-3	TGTGCCAGCAGTCCCTCCTGGGACTTCACAGATACGCAGTATTTT	CASSPSWDFTDTQYF
TRBV30	-	-	TRBJ2-2	TGTGCCTGGAGTGTGGAACGGGGGACCCTCACCGGGGAGCTGTTTTTT	CAWSVERGTLTGELFF
TRBV3-1/TRBV3-2	-	few	TRBJ1-3	TGTGCCAGCAGCCCCCTCAGGGTTTCGTCTGGAAACACCATATATTTT	CASSPLRVSSGNTIYF
TRBV6-5	TRBD1	-	TRBJ1-2	TGTGCCAGCACAGACAGGGTGGTGGGCTATGGCTACACCTTC	CASTDRVVGYGYTF
TRBV18	TRBD1	-	TRBJ2-3	TGTGCCAGCCGAATCACAGGGGAAGATACGCAGTATTTT	CASRITGEDTQYF
TRBV7-9	-	-	TRBJ2-1	TGTGCCAGCAGCCAAGACTCTCCGGTTGGGCAGTTCTTC	CASSQDSPVGQFF
TRBV12-5	-	-	TRBJ2-2	TGTGCTAGTGGTTTGGTATTAACTGAGGGCCCCGGGGAGCTGTTTTTT	CASGLVLTEGPGELFF
TRBV5-8	-	-	TRBJ2-5	TGTGCCAGCAGCGCGTACCAAGAGACCCAGTACTTC	CASSAYQETQYF
TRBV23-1	-	-	TRBJ1-2	TGCGCCAGCAGTCATCGGCGGGATTATGGCTACACCTTC	CASSHRRDYGYTF
TRBV21-1	-	-	TRBJ1-4	TGTGCCAGCAGCAACTACAACGGGGGGTCAAATGAAAAACTGTTTTTT	CASSNYNGGSNEKLFF
TRBV4-2	TRBD2	-	TRBJ2-4	TGTGCCAGCAGCCAAGGAGCGGGGGGCCAGGGGGGTAACATTCAGTACTTC	CASSQGAGGQGGNIQYF
TRBV29-1	-	once	TRBJ2-3	TGCAGCGTTGGGCCACTAGCAAGTATAGCAGATACGCAGTATTTT	CSVGPLASIADTQYF
TRBV4-1	-	few	TRBJ1-2	TGCGCCAGCAGCCAAGATATAGGCAGACAGGCAAACTATGGCTACACCTTC	CASSQDIGRQANYGYTF
TRBV5-5	TRBD1	-	TRBJ1-5	TGTGCCAGCAGCTTGGTGACAGGGCCGAAAGGTCAGCCCCAGCATTTT	CASSLVTGPKGQPQHF
TRBV18	-	few	TRBJ1-1	TGTGCCAGCTCTCCAGACAGGTTGAACACTGAAGCTTTCTTT	CASSPDRLNTEAFF
TRBV30	-	-	TRBJ2-5	TGTGCCTGGAGTAAGGGGGGGGTTGAGACCCAGTACTTC	CAWSKGGVETQYF
TRBV5-1	TRBD2	-	TRBJ2-3	TGCGCCAGCAGTTCGGGAGGAGTTAGCACAGATACGCAGTATTTT	CASSSGGVSTDTQYF
TRBV7-3	TRBD2	-	TRBJ2-1	TGTGCCAGCGGGACTAGCGAGAACAATGAGCAGTTCTTC	CASGTSENNEQFF
TRBV7-2	-	-	TRBJ2-5	TGTGCCAGCAGCTTAACACCCCAAGAGACCCAGTACTTC	CASSLTPQETQYF
TRBV7-8	TRBD2	-	TRBJ2-1	TGTGCCAGCAGCTTAAAGGCGGCTAGCGGTTACAATGAGCAGTTCTTC	CASSLKAASGYNEQFF
TRBV7-2	TRBD2	-	TRBJ2-3	TGTGCCAGCAGCGCCGGTTTTGCGGGGGGGGCGGCAGATACGCAGTATTTT	CASSAGFAGGAADTQYF
TRBV4-2	TRBD2	-	TRBJ2-3	TGTGCCAGCAGCCAGAGCGGGGGGGCCGGGGCAGATACGCAGTATTTT	CASSQSGGAGADTQYF
TRBV27	-	few	TRBJ2-5	TGTGCCAGTTGTAATCCCGGTAGCGGTAGTATCCAGTACTTC	CASCNPGSGSIQYF
TRBV6-1	-	few	TRBJ1-6	TGTGCCAGCAGTGAACAGGGAAAATACAATTCACCCCTCCACTTT	CASSEQGKYNSPLHF
TRBV18	TRBD1	-	TRBJ1-3	TGTGCCAGCAGCCGGACAGGGGAGTTCCACTCTGGAAACACCATATATTTT	CASSRTGEFHSGNTIYF
TRBV4-1	-	-	TRBJ2-5	TGCGCCAGCAGCCAAGAGACTCGGTTGGTAGAGACCCAGTACTTC	CASSQETRLVETQYF
TRBV5-4	-	few	TRBJ1-2	TGTGCCAGCAGCTCAGTTTCGGACTTCCCATACTATGGCTACACCTTC	CASSSVSDFPYYGYTF
TRBV5-6	TRBD1	-	TRBJ1-4	TGTGCCAGCAGCTTGGGAGGGACAGGGCACGAAAAACTGTTTTTT	CASSLGGTGHEKLFF
TRBV6-5	-	-	TRBJ2-7	TGTGCCAGCAGTTACTCAAGTCGGGCCTACGAGCAGTACTTC	CASSYSSRAYEQYF
TRBV9	TRBD1	-	TRBJ1-4	TGTGCCAGCTCCAGGGGGGAGACTGCAACTAATGAAAAACTGTTTTTT	CASSRGETATNEKLFF
TRBV7-2	-	-	TRBJ1-6	TGTGCCAGCAGCACCCCGGGACTATCTTCACCCCTCCACTTT	CASSTPGLSSPLHF
TRBV11-2	TRBD2	-	TRBJ2-7	TGTGCCAGCGAGCGGGCGGGGGTAGCCTACGAGCAGTACTTC	CASERAGVAYEQYF
TRBV7-2	TRBD1	-	TRBJ1-5	TGTGCCAGCAGCCGGACAGGGCGCAATCAGCCCCAGCATTTT	CASSRTGRNQPQHF
TRBV2	TRBD1	-	TRBJ1-2	TGTGCCAGCAGTGAAGAGGGGGCAGGGGAGGGCTACACCTTC	CASSEEGAGEGYTF
TRBV19	TRBD2	-	TRBJ2-1	TGTGCCAGTAGTATATCTAGCGGTAACTACAATGAGCAGTTCTTC	CASSISSGNYNEQFF
TRBV6-5	TRBD1	-	TRBJ1-6	TGTGCCAGCAGTTACTCGACTGGACAGGGTCGATCACCCCTCCACTTT	CASSYSTGQGRSPLHF
TRBV19	TRBD1	-	TRBJ2-7	TGTGCCACCGGCGACAGGGACGAGCAGTACTTC	CATGDRDEQYF
TRBV2	-	-	TRBJ2-1	TGTGCCAGCAGTGTGGGAGGACGCAATGAGCAGTTCTTC	CASSVGGRNEQFF
TRBV5-1	TRBD1	few	TRBJ2-7	TGCGCCAGCAGGGGGGACAGGGAACCCTACGAGCAGTACTTC	CASRGDREPYEQYF
TRBV7-2	-	-	TRBJ1-2	TGTGCCAGCACCGGGGAGTGGGACTATGGCTACACCTTC	CASTGEWDYGYTF
TRBV5-6	TRBD1	-	TRBJ1-2	TGTGCCAGCAGCTCCGGGACAGGGGCGAACTATGGCTACACCTTC	CASSSGTGANYGYTF
TRBV7-9	-	-	TRBJ1-1	TGTGCCAGCAGCTCGGCATCAGGCACTGAAGCTTTCTTT	CASSSASGTEAFF
TRBV5-1	-	few	TRBJ1-1	TGCGCCAGCAGCTTGAGCCAGGTCCCGGGGGCTGAAGCTTTCTTT	CASSLSQVPGAEAFF
TRBV2	TRBD1	-	TRBJ1-2	TGTGCCAGCAGTCCCGGGACAGGGTACGGCTACACCTTC	CASSPGTGYGYTF
TRBV12-3/TRBV12-4	-	-	TRBJ2-2	TGTGCCAGCAGTTTTTGGGCGGGCGGGGAGCTGTTTTTT	CASSFWAGGELFF
TRBV28	TRBD1	-	TRBJ1-2	TGTGCCAGCAATGACCCCCGGGACAGGTCTGGCTATGGCTACACCTTC	CASNDPRDRSGYGYTF
TRBV2	TRBD2	-	TRBJ2-5	TGTGCCAGCAGTGACCGGGGGGAAGAGACCCAGTACTTC	CASSDRGEETQYF
TRBV10-2	TRBD2	-	TRBJ2-3	TGCGCCAGCAGTTTTAGCGGGGGGGCCGGAGATACGCAGTATTTT	CASSFSGGAGDTQYF
TRBV4-2	TRBD1	-	TRBJ2-7	TGTGCCAGCAGCCAAGACAGGGGGATTTACGAGCAGTACTTC	CASSQDRGIYEQYF
TRBV5-1	TRBD1	-	TRBJ1-1	TGCGCCAGCAGCTTGGTGACAGGGGAAGAGTACACTGAAGCTTTCTTT	CASSLVTGEEYTEAFF